Each of the 20 T cell receptor beta chains below was sequenced from the same sample in a study of blood T cell repertoires in COVID-19. Some clones are missing from TCRdb's copy, which holds only in-frame ones; the method was immunoSEQ multiplex PCR. The repertoire consists of some 76,000 clones, with roughly 84% occurring once and the leading ten covering approximately 10%. What was sequenced was peripheral blood. These TCRs come from a young woman with acute or convalescent COVID-19.

The J gene is TRBJ1-2, the V gene TRBV4-2; 7 positions agree with TRBD1. Trimming cost V 5 bases and J 7 bases; bases outside gene matches: 13. The CDR3 sequence is 15 residues long. Germline V CDR1 and CDR2: LGHNA, YNFKEQ. CDR3 DNA sequence: TGTGCCAGCAGCGAAAGAATCGACAGGGCCTCTGGCTACACCTTC. Its protein product is CASSERIDRASGYTF.

CDR3 nucleotide sequence: TGCGCCAGCAGAAATCTAGCGGGTAGGACCTACGAGCAGTACTTC. Its translation is CASRNLAGRTYEQYF. The V and J genes are TRBV10-2 and TRBJ2-7, with 8 bases fitting TRBD2. Germline V gene sequence: CDR1 WSHSY, CDR2 SAAADI. J was trimmed by 2 bases and V by 6 bases; bases with no gene match: 9. This CDR3 is built from 15 residues.

This chain links TRBV27 with TRBJ2-7; the D gene is possibly TRBD2 (7 bases). Germline CDR1 is MNHEY and CDR2 is SMNVEV (reference sequence). V was pared by 0 bases and J by 5 bases, with 8 bases between. The CDR3 extends over 13 amino acids. CDR3 protein: CASSLSGGHEQYF. The CDR3 nucleotides are TGTGCCAGCAGTTTATCCGGGGGGCACGAGCAGTACTTC.

This sequence joins TRBV3-1 (or the pseudogene TRBV3-2) and TRBJ2-5; 9 positions agree with TRBD2. The CDR3 length is 15 residues. The J segment lost 0 bases and the V segment lost 2 bases, leaving 1 base of the junction unmatched. Germline V gene data show CDR1 as LGHDT and CDR2 as YNNKEL (reference sequence). The CDR3 bases are TGTGCCAGCAGCCAAAGCGGGGGGTACCAAGAGACCCAGTACTTC. Translation: CASSQSGGYQETQYF.

V is TRBV4-3 and J is TRBJ2-2; D is possibly TRBD1 (6 bases). V lost 1 base, J lost 0 bases, and 18 bases lay in between. This CDR3 is 19 amino acids long. CDR1 is LGHNA and CDR2 is YSLEER in the germline V gene. CDR3 coding DNA: TGCGCCAGCAGCCAAGTTCCCTCACTACAGGGTTCGAACACCGGGGAGCTGTTTTTT. Its protein product is CASSQVPSLQGSNTGELFF.

V usage is TRBV6-5 and J usage is TRBJ2-7, with 9 bases aligning to TRBD2. This CDR3 comprises 13 residues. Germline V gene sequence: CDR1 MNHEY, CDR2 SVGAGI. The V gene end was trimmed by 6 bases and the J gene end by 6 bases; junction bases not matched to a gene: 6. The CDR3: CASRESGRREQYF. The CDR3 bases are TGTGCCAGCAGGGAGAGCGGGAGGCGCGAGCAGTACTTC.

The chain combines TRBV6-5 with TRBJ1-5, with 7 bases lining up with TRBD1. The germline CDR1 and CDR2 sequences are MNHEY and SVGAGI. The CDR3 is 14 amino acids. Unmatched junction bases numbered 4, after V lost 6 bases and J lost 2 bases. CDR3 DNA sequence: TGTGCCAGCAGGAAGACAGGGCGCAATCAGCCCCAGCATTTT. This translates into CASRKTGRNQPQHF.

The V and J genes are TRBV7-7 and TRBJ2-5; 8 bases align to TRBD2. V lost 4 bases, J lost 4 bases, and 2 bases stayed unmatched. This CDR3 comprises 13 residues. The germline V gene has CDR1 SSHAT and CDR2 FNYEAQ (reference sequence). The CDR3 DNA reads TGTGCCAGCAGCTCGGGGGGGCCAGAGACCCAGTACTTC. Amino acids: CASSSGGPETQYF.

The V and J genes are TRBV12-3 or TRBV12-4 and TRBJ1-5; D gene uncertain. This CDR3 comprises 13 residues. V was shortened by 4 bases and J by 5 bases, with 9 bases between the two germline ends. The CDR3 region is CASSYGRDQPQHF. Written as DNA, the CDR3 is TGTGCCAGCAGTTACGGGAGAGATCAGCCCCAGCATTTT.

The J gene is TRBJ1-5, the V gene TRBV10-3; D call uncertain. V was shortened by 4 bases and J by 5 bases, with 9 bases between the two germline ends. Germline V gives CDR1 ENHRY, CDR2 SYGVKD. The CDR3 has 13 amino acids. CDR3 nucleotide sequence: TGTGCCATCAGTGCCGCCCCGGATCAGCCCCAGCATTTT. It specifies CAISAAPDQPQHF.

This chain uses TRBV30 with TRBJ1-1, with 8 positions matching TRBD1. This CDR3 is 14 amino acids long. Trimming at V came to 1 base and at J to 1 base, leaving 2 bases not matched to a gene. Germline values: CDR1 GTSNPN, CDR2 SVGIG (reference sequence). The DNA of the CDR3 is TGTGCCTGGAGTGACGGGACAGGGAACACTGAAGCTTTCTTT. This translates into CAWSDGTGNTEAFF.

This clone was picked up one time. The chain recombines TRBV30 with TRBJ1-1, with 9 nucleotides matching TRBD1. Trimming at V came to 3 bases and at J to 4 bases, leaving 3 bases not matched to a gene. The germline V gene has CDR1 GTSNPN and CDR2 SVGIG (reference sequence). The CDR3 is 13 amino acids. The CDR3, as DNA: TGTGCCTGGAGCTCACAGGGGGCCACTGAAGCTTTCTTT. It yields the protein CAWSSQGATEAFF.

The CDR3 DNA is TGCGCCAGCAAGGTCCCGGGTGATGATGGCTACACCTTC. It specifies CASKVPGDDGYTF. V and J are TRBV5-1 and TRBJ1-2; the D is unclear. Per the germline V gene, CDR1 is SGHRS and CDR2 is YFSETQ. This CDR3 has 13 residues. The V gene lost 6 bases and the J gene lost 6 bases, with 15 bases spanning the gap. The complete variable domain, with remaining parts taken from reference TRBV5-1 and TRBJ1-2, reads KAGVTQTPRYLIKTRGQQVTLSCSPISGHRSVSWYQQTPGQGLQFLFEYFSETQRNKGNFPGRFSGRQFSNSRSEMNVSTLELGDSALYLCASKVPGDDGYTFGSGTRLTVV.

The V call is TRBV5-6, the J call TRBJ1-1, with TRBD1 matching 8 bases. The germline CDR1 and CDR2 sequences are SGHDT and YYEEEE. V lost 4 bases, J lost 0 bases, and 5 bases stayed unmatched. There are 15 residues in the CDR3. The CDR3 bases are TGTGCCAGCAGCCTAGGGACAGGCCTGAACACTGAAGCTTTCTTT. Translation gives CASSLGTGLNTEAFF.

The V gene is TRBV7-2, the J gene TRBJ1-1; D might be TRBD1 (6 bases). Germline CDR1 SGHTA, CDR2 FQGNSA. The CDR3 loop spans 14 amino acids. Between the trimmed V and J ends, which lost 2 bases and 4 bases, there was a span of 11 bases. CDR3 amino acids: CASSLSRGSTEAFF. Here the CDR3 DNA reads TGTGCCAGCAGCTTATCCAGGGGATCCACTGAAGCTTTCTTT.

V and J are TRBV5-4 and TRBJ2-5; 9 bases fit TRBD2. The CDR3 is 14 amino acids. From germline, CDR1 is SGHNT and CDR2 YYREEE (reference sequence). The V gene end was trimmed by 4 bases and the J gene end by 5 bases; junction bases not matched to a gene: 6. The CDR3 region is CASSGGREGETQYF. DNA for the CDR3: TGTGCCAGCAGCGGCGGGAGGGAAGGGGAGACCCAGTACTTC. Supplemented by reference TRBV5-4 and TRBJ2-5, the full variable domain reads ETGVTQSPTHLIKTRGQQVTLRCSSQSGHNTVSWYQQALGQGPQFIFQYYREEENGRGNFPPRFSGLQFPNYSSELNVNALELDDSALYLCASSGGREGETQYFGPGTRLLVL.

V is TRBV11-2 and J is TRBJ1-1; 7 nucleotides match TRBD1. This CDR3 is built from 18 residues. V lost 4 bases and J lost 2; bases outside the gene matches: 16. CDR1 SGHAT and CDR2 FQNNGV come from the germline V gene. Here the CDR3 DNA reads TGTGCCAGCAGCTCTTACCGTTCAGACAGGGCTAGAAACACTGAAGCTTTCTTT. This sequence encodes CASSSYRSDRARNTEAFF.

The chain has TRBV5-1 and TRBJ1-5, with TRBD1 as a possible D gene (5 bases). The V gene lost 0 bases and the J gene lost 7 bases, with 11 bases spanning the gap. The germline gives CDR1 SGHRS, CDR2 YFSETQ. The CDR3 runs 14 residues. In DNA form, the CDR3 reads TGCGCCAGCAGCTTGGGACAGCCTGGCCAGCCCCAGCATTTT. It yields the protein CASSLGQPGQPQHF.

The V call is TRBV5-6, the J call TRBJ2-1; D not resolved. Trimming cost V 5 bases and J 4 bases, with 4 bases left between them. Germline values: CDR1 SGHDT, CDR2 YYEEEE. The CDR3 consists of 11 residues. CDR3 amino acids: CASSSYNEQFF. CDR3 in DNA: TGTGCCAGCAGTTCATACAATGAGCAGTTCTTC.

The chain carries TRBV28 and TRBJ2-5, with D possibly TRBD1 on 5 matching bases. The V end was cut by 2 bases, the J end by 4 bases, with 8 bases between. The CDR3 contains 13 residues. Per the germline V gene, CDR1 is MDHEN and CDR2 is SYDVKM. The CDR3 spells CASSLNRGETQYF. The CDR3 DNA follows: TGTGCCAGCAGTTTAAATAGGGGAGAGACCCAGTACTTC.